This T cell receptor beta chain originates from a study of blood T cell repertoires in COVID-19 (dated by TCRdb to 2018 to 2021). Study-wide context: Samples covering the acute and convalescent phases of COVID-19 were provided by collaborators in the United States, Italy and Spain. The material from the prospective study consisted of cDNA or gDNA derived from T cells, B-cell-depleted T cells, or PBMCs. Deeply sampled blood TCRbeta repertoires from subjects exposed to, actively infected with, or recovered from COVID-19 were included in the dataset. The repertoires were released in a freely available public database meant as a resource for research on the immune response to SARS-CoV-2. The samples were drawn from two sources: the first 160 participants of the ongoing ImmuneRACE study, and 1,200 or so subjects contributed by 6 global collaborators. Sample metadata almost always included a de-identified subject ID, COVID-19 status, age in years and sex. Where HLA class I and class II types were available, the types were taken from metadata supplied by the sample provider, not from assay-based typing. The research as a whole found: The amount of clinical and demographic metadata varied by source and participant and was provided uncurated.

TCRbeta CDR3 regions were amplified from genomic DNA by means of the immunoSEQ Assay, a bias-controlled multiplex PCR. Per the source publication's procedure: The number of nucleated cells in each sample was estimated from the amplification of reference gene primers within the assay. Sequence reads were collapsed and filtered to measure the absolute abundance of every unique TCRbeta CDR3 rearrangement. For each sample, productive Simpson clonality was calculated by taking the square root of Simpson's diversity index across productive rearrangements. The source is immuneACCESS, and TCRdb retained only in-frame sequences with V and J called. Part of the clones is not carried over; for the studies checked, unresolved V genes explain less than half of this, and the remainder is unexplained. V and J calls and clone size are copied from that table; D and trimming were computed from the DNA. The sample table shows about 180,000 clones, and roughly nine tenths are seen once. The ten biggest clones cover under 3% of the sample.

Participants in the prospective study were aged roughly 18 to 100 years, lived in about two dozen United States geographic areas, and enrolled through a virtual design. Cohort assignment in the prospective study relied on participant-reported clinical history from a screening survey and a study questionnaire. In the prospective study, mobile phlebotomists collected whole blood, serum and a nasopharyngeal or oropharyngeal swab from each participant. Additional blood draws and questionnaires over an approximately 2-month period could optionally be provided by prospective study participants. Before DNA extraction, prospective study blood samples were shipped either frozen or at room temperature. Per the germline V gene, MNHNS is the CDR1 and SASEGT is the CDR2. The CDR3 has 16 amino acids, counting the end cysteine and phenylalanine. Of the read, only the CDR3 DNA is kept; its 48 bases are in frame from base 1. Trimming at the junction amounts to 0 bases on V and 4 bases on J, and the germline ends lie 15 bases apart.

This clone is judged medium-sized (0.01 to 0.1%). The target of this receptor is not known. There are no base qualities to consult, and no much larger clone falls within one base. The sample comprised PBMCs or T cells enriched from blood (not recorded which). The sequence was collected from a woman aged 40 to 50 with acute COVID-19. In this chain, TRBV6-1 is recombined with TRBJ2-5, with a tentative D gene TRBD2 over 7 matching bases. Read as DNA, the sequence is TGTGCCAGCAGTGAAGCGGGGGGGCGGGGAGGAGAGACCCAGTACTTC. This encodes CASSEAGGRGGETQYF.